Listed below are T cell receptor beta chains from one sample, sequenced in a study of blood T cell repertoires in COVID-19. TCRdb's copy holds only in-frame clones and misses some; the assay was immunoSEQ multiplex PCR. This repertoire shows 150,000 or so clones, more than 80% found once; its top ten account for under 15%. The sequencing sample was made of peripheral blood. These receptors were collected from a man in his late teens or twenties with COVID-19, enrolled during active disease. The CDR3 runs from the conserved cysteine through the conserved F or W. The order of the fields is V gene, D gene, CDR3 protein. D genes are given only for firm matches.

TRBV9 TRBD1 CASSVGAQGGSPLHF
TRBV4-1 NA CASSQGRQVNQPQHF
TRBV28 TRBD2 CASTLGLAGNTGELFF
TRBV5-1 TRBD2 CASSSRTGARIAGGSSYEQYF
TRBV10-1 TRBD2 CASSDLLAGNTDTQYF
TRBV27 TRBD2 CASSFLTPGAGGRETQYF
TRBV11-2 NA CASSFSPTASSGNTIYF
TRBV10-3 TRBD1 CAISESTGGRGNEKLFF
TRBV2 NA CASRETGYQPQHF
TRBV15 NA CATSRGFQGTYEQYF
TRBV25-1 TRBD2 CASSDLRLAGRTDTQYF
TRBV27 TRBD2 CASSLPRTSGRLYNEQFF
TRBV28 TRBD2 CASSFVASGSGETQYF
TRBV19 TRBD1 CASSTPGQGVSLYGYTF
TRBV7-8 TRBD2 CASSLILGLAGDLVDTQYF
TRBV7-9 NA CASSAGGLSTEAFF
TRBV27 NA CASSARAGTPYDGEQFF
TRBV29-1 TRBD2 CSVVGGEAATGELFF
TRBV28 TRBD1 CASSARQGVRDTQYF
TRBV6-5 TRBD1 CASTQGASYEQYF
TRBV19 TRBD1 CASSSRQGITYGYTF
TRBV21-1 NA CASSIRSDRAAYGYTF
TRBV7-3 NA CASSSRVADYNEQFF
TRBV25-1 NA CASSDNIFGGYGYTF
TRBV6-2/TRBV6-3 TRBD1 CASSQRGTGSNFEQFF
TRBV5-1 TRBD2 CASSGRVSVTSYEQYF
TRBV15 NA CATSGRLGGTDTQYF
TRBV4-3 NA CASSRNGQNQETQYF
TRBV5-4 TRBD1 CASSLRQGAIYEQYF
TRBV7-2 TRBD2 CASSLVLAGGPYEQYF
TRBV5-4 TRBD2 CASSRGLAVFNEQFF
TRBV6-5 NA CASSYGRSSTDTQYF
TRBV9 TRBD2 CASSVGGLAGGNEQFF
TRBV4-2 NA CASSQLQGLNTEAFF
TRBV13 TRBD1 CASSPDRVAAEAFF
TRBV9 TRBD2 CASSVDPGTSGRGNEQFF
TRBV19 TRBD1 CASSQRGTAGGNTIYF
TRBV9 TRBD2 CASSVRTSSDEQFF
TRBV27 NA CASSLSAGRQPQHF
TRBV6-2/TRBV6-3 TRBD1 CASSYFGTAQETQYF
TRBV7-3 NA CASRKDLNTGELFF
TRBV10-3 NA CAIRPAGANYGYTF
TRBV28 NA CASSLAGDISYEQYF
TRBV20-1 NA CSASFLVSTDTQYF
TRBV12-5 NA CASGQTPWGQYNEQFF
TRBV28 TRBD2 CASKLAGAEETQYF
TRBV5-4 TRBD2 CASSAGLAVTYEQYF
TRBV15 TRBD1 CATRRLDRGVPNTEAFF
TRBV19 TRBD1 CASSIGTGGTYEQYF
TRBV9 NA CASSGGPGGLSYGYTF
TRBV18 TRBD1 CASSPSGGYGYTF
TRBV28 NA CASSLFVGRVGANYGYTF
TRBV9 NA CASSVTTALRSGANVLTF
TRBV19 TRBD1 CASSNGQGRTYEQYF
TRBV27 TRBD1 CASSPGTGGDFGELFF